Described below is a single T cell receptor (beta chain) sequence and its context. Antigen specificity is unknown. The record originates from a study of chemoradiotherapy in HPV16-positive cancers. About the study: A couple of HPV16-positive patients' cells yielded candidate HPV-specific clones and common motifs. Study results and caveats: Candidate HPV-specific clones and E7-related TCR motifs grew in tumor during treatment. The functional HPV-specific definition rests on just a couple of HPV16-positive patients.

Over chemoradiotherapy, repertoires were sampled more than once. The assay was immunoSEQ multiplex PCR, and TCRdb's table has in-frame clones only and misses some. In the table there are about 4,600 clones, roughly 90% of which are singletons. This specimen consisted of tumor tissue, obtained from a patient who underwent chemoradiotherapy. This sequence originates from a human donor with HPV-associated anogenital cancer.

CDR3 region: CASRPILGTGGVGTEAFF. CDR3 in DNA: TGTGCCAGTAGGCCGATATTGGGGACAGGGGGCGTCGGCACTGAAGCTTTCTTT. J is TRBJ1-1 and V is TRBV19; 12 bases are shared with TRBD1. CDR1 is LNHDA, CDR2 SQIVND, per germline (reference sequence). This CDR3 spans 18 amino acids. V shed 6 bases and J 4 bases; nucleotides not matched to a gene: 15.